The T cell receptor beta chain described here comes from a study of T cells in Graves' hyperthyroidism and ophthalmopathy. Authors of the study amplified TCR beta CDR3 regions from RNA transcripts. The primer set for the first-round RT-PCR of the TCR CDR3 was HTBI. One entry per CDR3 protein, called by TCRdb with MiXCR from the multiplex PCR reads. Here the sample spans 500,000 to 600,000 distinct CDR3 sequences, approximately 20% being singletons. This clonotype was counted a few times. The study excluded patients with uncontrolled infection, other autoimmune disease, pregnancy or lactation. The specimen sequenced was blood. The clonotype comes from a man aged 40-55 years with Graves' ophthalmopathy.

CDR3: CASSQERDRSPEQYF. In DNA, the CDR3 is TGCGCCAGCAGCCAAGAGCGGGACAGGTCCCCGGAGCAGTACTTC. The chain carries TRBV4-1 and TRBJ2-7; 8 nucleotides align to TRBD1. The CDR3 loop spans 15 amino acids. Germline values: CDR1 MGHRA, CDR2 YSYEKL. V dropped 0 bases and J dropped 7; count of bases not matched to a gene: 8.